This TCR beta chain was retrieved from a study of T-cell reconstitution after alpha-beta-depleted transplantation in children. There are 15 residues in the CDR3. Trimming took off 2 bases at V and 1 base at J, with 11 bases between the two ends. CDR1 is KGHSH and CDR2 is LQKENI in the germline V gene. The TCRbeta library incorporated unique molecular identifiers. TCRdb passed the PCR reads through MiXCR, listing each CDR3 protein once. This table has about 210,000 distinct CDR3 sequences, over 15% appearing once. The rearrangement uses TRBV18 and TRBJ1-1; D is possibly TRBD1 (5 bases). Source: PBMCs, mostly from graft donor cells, taken 360 days after TCRalphabeta/CD19-depleted stem cell transplant. The origin of this receptor is a male patient aged 2 to 10 who had a stem cell transplant for acute lymphoblastic leukemia, so the T cells may come from the graft donor. The CDR3 DNA is TGTGCCAGCTCACCAGAGGGGAGACCGAACACTGAAGCTTTCTTT. Its protein product is CASSPEGRPNTEAFF.